This T cell receptor beta chain was retrieved from a study of cytomegalovirus exposure and HLA in healthy donors. The study ran its PCR with 60 Vbeta and 13 Jbeta primers. Here immunoSEQ multiplex PCR was the method, and the copy in TCRdb shows in-frame clones only, minus some. This repertoire shows under 200,000 clones, 70% to 80% found once; its top ten account for 2% to 2.5%. The CDR3 totals 17 residues. Per the germline V gene, CDR1 is LGHNA and CDR2 is YSLEER. V dropped 1 base and J dropped 5; count of bases not matched to a gene: 7. The sequence was collected from a man between 45 and 60 years old in good health and CMV-seropositive. The V and J genes are TRBV4-3 and TRBJ2-1, with 11 bases matching TRBD2. Sequenced input: PBMCs. Written as DNA, the CDR3 is TGCGCCAGCAGCCAAGGAGAGGCTAGCGGGGGGAACAATGAGCAGTTCTTC. Protein sequence: CASSQGEASGGNNEQFF.